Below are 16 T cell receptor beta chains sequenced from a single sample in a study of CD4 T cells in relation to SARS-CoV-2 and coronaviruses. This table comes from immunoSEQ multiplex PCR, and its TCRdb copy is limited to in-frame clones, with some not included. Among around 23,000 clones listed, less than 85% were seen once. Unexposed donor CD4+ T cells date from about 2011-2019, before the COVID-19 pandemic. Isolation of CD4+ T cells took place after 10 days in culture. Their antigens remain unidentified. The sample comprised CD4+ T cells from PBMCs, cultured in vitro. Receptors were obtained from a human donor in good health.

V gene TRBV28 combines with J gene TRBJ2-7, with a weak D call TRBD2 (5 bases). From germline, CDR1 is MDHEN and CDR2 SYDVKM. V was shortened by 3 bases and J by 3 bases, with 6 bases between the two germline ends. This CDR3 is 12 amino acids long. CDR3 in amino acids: CASSLEDYEQYF. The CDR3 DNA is TGTGCCAGCAGTTTGGAGGACTACGAGCAGTACTTC.

CDR3 sequence: CASSSSLDRRYEQYF. The CDR3 DNA follows: TGTGCCAGCAGTTCATCCCTGGACAGGAGATACGAGCAGTACTTC. The chain has TRBV27 and TRBJ2-7, with 7 bases fitting TRBD1. V lost 4 bases, J lost 4 bases, and 10 bases stayed unmatched. The CDR3 covers 15 residues. Germline V gives CDR1 MNHEY, CDR2 SMNVEV (reference sequence).

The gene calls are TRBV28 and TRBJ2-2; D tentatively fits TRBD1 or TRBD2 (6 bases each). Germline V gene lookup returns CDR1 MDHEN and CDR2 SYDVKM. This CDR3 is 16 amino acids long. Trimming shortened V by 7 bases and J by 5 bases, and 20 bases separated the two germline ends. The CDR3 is CASTARPGALTGELFF. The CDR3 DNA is TGTGCCAGCACCGCAAGGCCGGGGGCGCTTACCGGGGAGCTGTTTTTT.

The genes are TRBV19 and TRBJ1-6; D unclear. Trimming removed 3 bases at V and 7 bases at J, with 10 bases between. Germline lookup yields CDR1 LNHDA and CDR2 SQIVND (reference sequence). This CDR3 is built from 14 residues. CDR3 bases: TGTGCCAGTAGTATGGATGCAGGCAATTCACCCCTCCACTTT. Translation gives CASSMDAGNSPLHF.

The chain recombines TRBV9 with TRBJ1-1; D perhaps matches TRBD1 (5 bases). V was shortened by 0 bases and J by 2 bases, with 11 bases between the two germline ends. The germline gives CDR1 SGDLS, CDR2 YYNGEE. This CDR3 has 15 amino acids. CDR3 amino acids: CASSVVAGRNTEAFF. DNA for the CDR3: TGTGCCAGCAGCGTAGTCGCAGGGAGAAACACTGAAGCTTTCTTT.

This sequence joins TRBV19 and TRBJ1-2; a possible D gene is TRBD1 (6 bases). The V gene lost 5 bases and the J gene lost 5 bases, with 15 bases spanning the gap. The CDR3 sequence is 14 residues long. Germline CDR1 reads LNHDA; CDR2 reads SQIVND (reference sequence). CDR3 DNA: TGTGCCAGTAGTGTTACAGGGAACAATTATGGCTACACCTTC. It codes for CASSVTGNNYGYTF.

CDR3 nucleotide sequence: TGTGCCAGCAGCAAACCACAAGCACGGGGCTCGGCCACCGGGGAGCTGTTTTTT. Residues: CASSKPQARGSATGELFF. This chain connects TRBV21-1 to TRBJ2-2. TRBV21-1 is listed as a pseudogene. CDR3 length: 18 amino acids.

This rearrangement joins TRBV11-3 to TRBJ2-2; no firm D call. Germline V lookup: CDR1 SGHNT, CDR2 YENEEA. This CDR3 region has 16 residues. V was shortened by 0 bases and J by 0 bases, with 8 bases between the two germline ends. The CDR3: CASSLDGSTNTGELFF. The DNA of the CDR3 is TGTGCCAGCAGCTTAGACGGCAGTACGAACACCGGGGAGCTGTTTTTT. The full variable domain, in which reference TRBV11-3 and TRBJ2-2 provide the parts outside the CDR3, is EAGVVQSPRYKIIEKKQPVAFWCNPISGHNTLYWYLQNLGQGPELLIRYENEEAVDDSQLPKDRFSAERLKGVDSTLKIQPAELGDSAVYLCASSLDGSTNTGELFFGEGSRLTVL.

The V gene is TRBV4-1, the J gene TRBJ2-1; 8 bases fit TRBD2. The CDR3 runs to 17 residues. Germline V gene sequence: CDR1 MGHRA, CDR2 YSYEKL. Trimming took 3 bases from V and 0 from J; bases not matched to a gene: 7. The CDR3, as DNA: TGCGCCAGCAGCCATGCGGTACTAGCGGCCTCCTACAATGAGCAGTTCTTC. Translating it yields CASSHAVLAASYNEQFF.

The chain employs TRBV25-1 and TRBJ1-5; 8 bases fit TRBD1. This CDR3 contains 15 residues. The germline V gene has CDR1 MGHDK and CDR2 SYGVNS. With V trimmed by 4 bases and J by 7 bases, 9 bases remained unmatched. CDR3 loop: CASSGDRGAGQPQHF. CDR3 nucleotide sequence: TGTGCCAGCAGTGGAGACAGGGGAGCGGGGCAGCCCCAGCATTTT. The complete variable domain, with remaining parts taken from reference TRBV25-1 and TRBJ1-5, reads EADIYQTPRYLVIGTGKKITLECSQTMGHDKMYWYQQDPGMELHLIHYSYGVNSTEKGDLSSESTVSRIRTEHFPLTLESARPSHTSQYLCASSGDRGAGQPQHFGDGTRLSIL.

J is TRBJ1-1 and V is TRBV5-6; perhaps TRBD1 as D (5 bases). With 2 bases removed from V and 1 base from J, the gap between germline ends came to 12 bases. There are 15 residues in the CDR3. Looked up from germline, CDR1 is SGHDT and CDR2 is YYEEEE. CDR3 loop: CASSFIKGQNTEAFF. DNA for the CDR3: TGTGCCAGCAGCTTTATCAAGGGGCAGAACACTGAAGCTTTCTTT.

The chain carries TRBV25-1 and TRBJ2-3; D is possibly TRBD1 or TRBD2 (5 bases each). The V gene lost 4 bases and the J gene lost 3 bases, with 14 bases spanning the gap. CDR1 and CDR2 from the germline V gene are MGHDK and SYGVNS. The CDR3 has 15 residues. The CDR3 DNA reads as TGTGCCAGCAGTGGAACCGGGACGCAAACAGATACGCAGTATTTT. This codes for CASSGTGTQTDTQYF. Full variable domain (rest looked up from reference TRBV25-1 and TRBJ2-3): EADIYQTPRYLVIGTGKKITLECSQTMGHDKMYWYQQDPGMELHLIHYSYGVNSTEKGDLSSESTVSRIRTEHFPLTLESARPSHTSQYLCASSGTGTQTDTQYFGPGTRLTVL.

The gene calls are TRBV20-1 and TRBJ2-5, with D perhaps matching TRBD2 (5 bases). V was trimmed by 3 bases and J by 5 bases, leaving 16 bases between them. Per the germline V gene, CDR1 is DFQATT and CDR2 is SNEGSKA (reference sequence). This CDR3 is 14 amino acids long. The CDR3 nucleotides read TGCAGTGCTAGTCCCGGGATCGTGGGGGAGACCCAGTACTTC. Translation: CSASPGIVGETQYF.

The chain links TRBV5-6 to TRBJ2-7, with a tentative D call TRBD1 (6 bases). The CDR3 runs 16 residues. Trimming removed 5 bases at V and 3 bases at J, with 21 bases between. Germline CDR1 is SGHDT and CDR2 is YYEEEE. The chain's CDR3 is CASSRGRLLNYYEQYF. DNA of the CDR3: TGTGCCAGCAGTAGGGGGAGACTCTTAAACTACTACGAGCAGTACTTC.

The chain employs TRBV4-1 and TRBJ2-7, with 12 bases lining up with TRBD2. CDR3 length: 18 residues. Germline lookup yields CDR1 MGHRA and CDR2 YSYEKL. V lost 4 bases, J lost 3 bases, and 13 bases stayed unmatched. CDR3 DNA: TGCGCCAGCAGCCCCCAAAAAACAGGACTAGCGGGATTCTACGAGCAGTACTTC. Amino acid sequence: CASSPQKTGLAGFYEQYF.

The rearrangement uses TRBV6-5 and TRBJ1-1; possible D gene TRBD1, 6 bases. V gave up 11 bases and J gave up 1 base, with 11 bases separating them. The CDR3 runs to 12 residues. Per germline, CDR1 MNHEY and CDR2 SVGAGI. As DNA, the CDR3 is TGTGCCGGGTCGGGACAGAACACTGAAGCTTTCTTT. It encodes CAGSGQNTEAFF.